This is a list of T cell receptor beta chains from one sample in a study of blood T cell repertoires in COVID-19. Clones were read by immunoSEQ multiplex PCR, and TCRdb kept only the in-frame ones, dropping some. The sample holds fewer than 350,000 clones, less than 95% seen once. The specimen sequenced was PBMCs or T cells enriched from blood (not recorded which). Every receptor here comes from a man aged 35-49 years who had been exposed to COVID-19. The CDR3 runs from the conserved cysteine through the conserved F or W. The order of the fields is D gene, J gene, clone size, V gene, CDR3 DNA, CDR3 protein. The D gene is left open where the match is weak. A row's size may be missing; if present it is once, few, many or a size class.

>-|TRBJ2-7|-|TRBV12-3/TRBV12-4
TGTGCCAGCACCTACGGGAGTCAGGGCGAGCAGTACTTC
CASTYGSQGEQYF
>TRBD1|TRBJ2-7|-|TRBV7-9
TGTGCCAGCAGCATAGGGGGCCTCGAGCAGTACTTC
CASSIGGLEQYF
>-|TRBJ1-5|-|TRBV7-9
TGTGCCAGCAGCAGGAGGGGTGATCAGCCCCAGCATTTT
CASSRRGDQPQHF
>-|TRBJ1-5|-|TRBV28
TGTGCCAGCAGTCAGAGCAGGTTTGTCCAGCATTTT
CASSQSRFVQHF
>TRBD1|TRBJ1-5|-|TRBV19
TGTGCCAGTAGTTTGGACAGGTGGAATCAGCCCCAGCATTTT
CASSLDRWNQPQHF
>TRBD2|TRBJ2-7|once|TRBV30
TGTGCCTGGAGTCCTAGCGGGAGGCCGTCCTACGAGCAGTACTTC
CAWSPSGRPSYEQYF
>-|TRBJ1-5|-|TRBV28
TGTGCCAGCAGTTCATATTCCGGGGGGGCGAGTGATCAGCCCCAGCATTTT
CASSSYSGGASDQPQHF
>-|TRBJ1-2|-|TRBV6-5
TGTGCCAGCAGTTCCGCGGCGAGTGGCTACACCTTC
CASSSAASGYTF
>-|TRBJ2-2|-|TRBV6-5
TGTGCCAGCAGTCGCTACCACACCGGGGAGCTGTTTTTT
CASSRYHTGELFF
>-|TRBJ1-5|-|TRBV5-1
TGCGCCAGCAGCCCAACGGTGGGCAGCAATCAGCCCCAGCATTTT
CASSPTVGSNQPQHF
>TRBD2|TRBJ2-7|-|TRBV3-1/TRBV3-2
TGTGCCAGCAGCCAAGTAGCGGGGAAGACCTACGAGCAGTACTTC
CASSQVAGKTYEQYF
>TRBD2|TRBJ2-3|-|TRBV13
TGTGCCAGCAGCTTGGGAGGGGGCACAGATACGCAGTATTTT
CASSLGGGTDTQYF
>TRBD2|TRBJ2-1|-|TRBV12-3/TRBV12-4
TGTGCCAGCAGTTTAAGGGCGGGAGGTGAGCAGTTCTTC
CASSLRAGGEQFF
>TRBD2|TRBJ2-1|-|TRBV4-2
TGTGCCAGTCTGCCGCAGCGCGGGAGTGGAAATGAGCAGTTCTTC
CASLPQRGSGNEQFF
>-|TRBJ1-5|-|TRBV19
TGTGCCAGTATCTCAGGGTACAATCAGCCCCAGCATTTT
CASISGYNQPQHF
>-|TRBJ1-6|-|TRBV7-2
TGTGCCAGCAGCTCGTTCCACGGACAGAGTAATTCACCCCTCCACTTT
CASSSFHGQSNSPLHF
>-|TRBJ2-5|-|TRBV15
TGTGCCACCCTAAACCGAGGGACAAACCAAGAGACCCAGTACTTC
CATLNRGTNQETQYF
>TRBD2|TRBJ2-7|-|TRBV4-1
TGCGCCAGCAGCCTCGGAGTAGCGGGACACTACGAGCAGTACTTC
CASSLGVAGHYEQYF
>-|TRBJ2-3|-|TRBV4-1
TGCGCCAGCAGCCAAGAGGTGGCTAGGCGCGCTAGCACAGATACGCAGTATTTT
CASSQEVARRASTDTQYF
>-|TRBJ1-2|-|TRBV25-1
TGTGCCAGCAGTGAAACAGGGAGGGCCGGCTACACCTTC
CASSETGRAGYTF
>-|TRBJ1-2|-|TRBV6-5
TGTGCCAGCAGTTACTCGTGGTCGGCGGATGGCTACACCTTC
CASSYSWSADGYTF
>-|TRBJ2-5|-|TRBV5-1
TGCGCCAGCAGCCCGGGGGTTTACGCCTCGATAGAGACCCAGTACTTC
CASSPGVYASIETQYF
>TRBD1|TRBJ2-1|-|TRBV5-1
TGCGCCAGCAGCTTGGGGACAGGGGGCCGTGAGCAGTTCTTC
CASSLGTGGREQFF
>TRBD1|TRBJ1-3|-|TRBV4-2
TGTGCCAGCAGCCAACGCCAGGGGGCTGCTGGAAACACCATATATTTT
CASSQRQGAAGNTIYF
>TRBD1|TRBJ1-2|-|TRBV27
TGTGCCAGCAGTTTCTCCCGGGACAGGGAGGGCTACACCTTC
CASSFSRDREGYTF
>TRBD1|TRBJ1-4|-|TRBV30
TGTGCCTGGAGAATGACCGGGACAGGGATTGAAAAACTGTTTTTT
CAWRMTGTGIEKLFF
>TRBD1|TRBJ2-3|-|TRBV6-2/TRBV6-3
TGTGCCAGCAGTGGCTCGGGACAGATAATTACGCAGTATTTT
CASSGSGQIITQYF
>TRBD1|TRBJ1-1|-|TRBV19
TGTGCCAGTAGTATACCAGCAAGAGGGGGACAGGGGGCAGAACCTGAAGCTTTCTTT
CASSIPARGGQGAEPEAFF
>TRBD1|TRBJ2-1|-|TRBV19
TGTGCCAGTACCGTGACAGGGGGCAATGAGCAGTTCTTC
CASTVTGGNEQFF
>TRBD1|TRBJ1-1|-|TRBV28
TGTGCCAGCAGCCGGACAGGGGACACTGAAGCTTTCTTT
CASSRTGDTEAFF
>TRBD1|TRBJ1-1|-|TRBV27
TGTGCCAGCAGTTTTCAAGGGGGCGCTTCAACTGAAGCTTTCTTT
CASSFQGGASTEAFF
>-|TRBJ2-1|-|TRBV11-3
TGTGCCAGCAGCTTAGACGCGGGAAGCTACAATGAGCAGTTCTTC
CASSLDAGSYNEQFF
>-|TRBJ1-1|-|TRBV28
TGTGCCAGCAGTTCGCAGGGTGCGACTGAAGCTTTCTTT
CASSSQGATEAFF
>-|TRBJ1-2|-|TRBV29-1
TGCAGCGTTGTAGACGTGGAGTGGGGCTACACCTTC
CSVVDVEWGYTF
>TRBD1|TRBJ2-7|-|TRBV29-1
TGCAGCGTCCTAAATTGGGGACAGGGAACCTACGAGCAGTACTTC
CSVLNWGQGTYEQYF
>-|TRBJ1-4|once|TRBV18
TGTGCCAGCTCACCGAGTGGAACTAATGAAAAACTGTTTTTT
CASSPSGTNEKLFF
>-|TRBJ2-3|-|TRBV5-4
TGTGCCAGCAGCTCCTGGCAGAGCACAGATACGCAGTATTTT
CASSSWQSTDTQYF
>-|TRBJ2-1|-|TRBV14
TGTGCCAGCAGCAGGTCTGGCGGGATCTACAATGAGCAGTTCTTC
CASSRSGGIYNEQFF
>-|TRBJ1-1|-|TRBV29-1
TGCAGCGTTGTTCCAAAAATCGGACTAAACACTGAAGCTTTCTTT
CSVVPKIGLNTEAFF
>-|TRBJ2-7|once|TRBV27
TGTGCCAGCAGTAGAGGACAGTTCTCCTACGAGCAGTACTTC
CASSRGQFSYEQYF
>TRBD1|TRBJ1-2|-|TRBV28
TGTGCCAGCAGGTCCCGGGACAGGGATGGCTACACCTTC
CASRSRDRDGYTF
>TRBD1|TRBJ1-2|-|TRBV16
TGTGCCAGCAGCCCGCCCCGACAGGGGAACTATGGCTACACCTTC
CASSPPRQGNYGYTF
>TRBD2|TRBJ2-7|-|TRBV2
TGTGCCAGCATGAATAGCGGGAGTTCCTACGAGCAGTACTTC
CASMNSGSSYEQYF
>TRBD1|TRBJ2-3|-|TRBV24-1
TGTGCCACCAGTGACCCTCAGGGGGTTGAAGATACGCAGTATTTT
CATSDPQGVEDTQYF
>TRBD1|TRBJ1-2|-|TRBV14
TGTGCCAGCAGCCGGGACAGGGTGAACTATGGCTACACCTTC
CASSRDRVNYGYTF
>TRBD2|TRBJ2-3|-|TRBV6-2/TRBV6-3
TGTGCCAGCAGTTACTCTACGCGGGAGACAGATACGCAGTATTTT
CASSYSTRETDTQYF
>-|TRBJ2-2|-|TRBV4-3
TGCGCCAGCAGCCAGCTAGACGGGGAGCTGTTTTTT
CASSQLDGELFF
>TRBD2|TRBJ2-1|once|TRBV19
TGTGCCAGTAGCCTACTAGCGGGCTCCTACAATGAGCAGTTCTTC
CASSLLAGSYNEQFF
>TRBD1|TRBJ1-2|-|TRBV28
TGTGCCAGCACCAAGGGACAGGGAAGATATTTTGGCTACACCTTC
CASTKGQGRYFGYTF
>-|TRBJ2-1|once|TRBV7-2
TGTGCCAGCAGCGCTACTAGTTTCTCCTACAATGAGCAGTTCTTC
CASSATSFSYNEQFF
>TRBD2|TRBJ2-7|-|TRBV27
TGTGCCAGCACAAACAAGCGGGATTACACCTACGAGCAGTACTTC
CASTNKRDYTYEQYF
>TRBD2|TRBJ2-3|-|TRBV6-2/TRBV6-3
TGTGCCAGCAGTTACCAAGCGGGAGGTACAGATACGCAGTATTTT
CASSYQAGGTDTQYF
>TRBD2|TRBJ2-7|once|TRBV2
TGTGCCATACCTAAGCCGGGACTAGCGGTCTCCTACGAGCAGTACTTC
CAIPKPGLAVSYEQYF
>TRBD1|TRBJ2-7|-|TRBV2
TGTGCCAGCAGGGTGGGACAGGGGAACATCTACGAGCAGTACTTC
CASRVGQGNIYEQYF